The following is a TCR beta chain sequence with its context. Its antigen is still unknown. This entry is derived from a study of OX40 agonist ivuxolimab in advanced cancers. Study background: Patients received intravenous ivuxolimab every 2 weeks at 0.01 to 10 mg/kg. The study's findings and limits: CD4+ T cells averaged fewer expanded clones than CD8+ T cells.

The CDR3 sequence is 14 residues long. Germline-derived CDR1 and CDR2 are SGHVS and FNYEAQ. Trimming cost V 7 bases and J 8 bases, with 20 bases left between them. Profiled with immunoSEQ multiplex PCR; TCRdb holds only in-frame clones, not every one. This table holds over 60,000 clones, about 89% found once. V is TRBV7-6 and J is TRBJ1-2, with a tentative D call TRBD1 (5 bases). The input for sequencing was CD4+ or CD8+ T cells sorted from blood, taken in a trial of the OX40 agonist ivuxolimab. The source is an adult with an advanced solid tumor such as melanoma, head and neck, liver or kidney cancer. The DNA of the CDR3 is TGTGCCAGCACCCCTTCGACGGGGGTTGGCGGCTACACCTTC. Its translation: CASTPSTGVGGYTF. Full variable domain (remainder filled in from reference TRBV7-6 and TRBJ1-2): GAGVSQSPRYKVTKRGQDVALRCDPISGHVSLYWYRQALGQGPEFLTYFNYEAQQDKSGLPNDRFSAERPEGSISTLTIQRTEQRDSAMYRCASTPSTGVGGYTFGSGTRLTVV.